The 28 T cell receptor beta chains listed next were all sequenced from one sample in a study of T cell responses to AZD1222 COVID-19 vaccine. Sequenced by immunoSEQ multiplex PCR; TCRdb stores in-frame clones only, minus some. The sample gives approximately 150,000 clones, roughly nine tenths of which show up once; about 1.8% is in the top ten. Sequenced material: peripheral blood, taken 28 days after the second AZD1222 dose. The receptor set was obtained from an adult who received the AZD1222 COVID-19 vaccine.

J is TRBJ2-3 and V is TRBV19; TRBD2 might be the D (5 bases). The CDR3 is 13 residues long. With 6 bases removed from V and 13 bases from J, the gap between germline ends came to 20 bases. CDR1 is LNHDA, CDR2 SQIVND, per germline (reference sequence). CDR3 amino acids: CASREAGNTPKYF. In DNA form, the CDR3 reads TGTGCCAGTAGGGAGGCTGGGAACACCCCCAAGTATTTT.

This clone was detected once. The chain combines TRBV10-3 with TRBJ2-7; tentative D call: TRBD1 (6 bases). The CDR3 spans 16 residues. CDR1 and CDR2 (germline): ENHRY, SYGVKD. Trimming cost V 4 bases and J 0 bases, with 16 bases left between them. CDR3 residues: CAISGFGTKSSYEQYF. The CDR3 coding sequence is TGTGCCATCAGTGGCTTCGGGACAAAAAGCTCCTACGAGCAGTACTTC.

CDR3 region: CATGQAPVDGYTF. The CDR3 bases are TGTGCCACGGGACAGGCCCCCGTCGATGGCTACACCTTC. The rearrangement uses TRBV6-5 and TRBJ1-2, with 8 positions matching TRBD1. Germline V CDR1 and CDR2: MNHEY, SVGAGI. With 10 bases clipped from V and 6 bases from J, the junction kept 10 bases outside the gene matches. This CDR3 is built from 13 residues.

This sequence joins TRBV28 and TRBJ1-1, with D hard to call. With 3 bases removed from V and 0 bases from J, the gap between germline ends came to 8 bases. This CDR3 has 14 residues. Germline lookup yields CDR1 MDHEN and CDR2 SYDVKM. The CDR3 nucleotides read TGTGCCAGCAGTTTCGGGGTCATGAACACTGAAGCTTTCTTT. Protein sequence: CASSFGVMNTEAFF.

The chain is built from TRBV7-9 and TRBJ1-2, with D tentatively TRBD1 (5 bases). V lost 5 bases and J lost 4, with 17 bases in between. Germline V gene sequence: CDR1 SEHNR, CDR2 FQNEAQ (reference sequence). CDR3 length: 15 residues. CDR3 residues: CASSPDWGVGYGYTF. DNA of the CDR3: TGTGCCAGCAGCCCCGACTGGGGGGTAGGCTATGGCTACACCTTC.

The chain combines TRBV7-5 with TRBJ2-2; the table's D call, TRBD1, was not checked against the DNA. TRBV7-5 is a recognized pseudogene. The CDR3 runs 19 residues. The chain's CDR3 is CARSFNDYRGPEGTGELFF. The CDR3, as DNA: TGTGCCAGAAGCTTCAATGATTACAGGGGACCCGAGGGCACCGGGGAGCTGTTTTTT.

The chain carries TRBV30 and TRBJ1-2; the D gene is possibly TRBD1 (5 bases). Germline lookup yields CDR1 GTSNPN and CDR2 SVGIG (reference sequence). V was clipped by 0 bases and J by 5 bases, with 16 bases between them. The CDR3 extends over 15 amino acids. This CDR3 reads CAWSVWNSGVYGYTF. The CDR3 region has the DNA TGTGCCTGGAGTGTATGGAATTCGGGGGTATATGGCTACACCTTC.

This chain connects TRBV30 to TRBJ2-1; the match to TRBD1 covers 7 bases. Trimming took 4 bases from V and 8 from J; bases not matched to a gene: 8. Germline assignment: CDR1 GTSNPN and CDR2 SVGIG (reference sequence). This CDR3 spans 13 amino acids. The CDR3 DNA reads TGTGCCTGGAACAGGGGAAGTATCGATGAGCAGTTCTTC. This codes for CAWNRGSIDEQFF.

J is TRBJ2-5 and V is TRBV24-1; TRBD2 matches 7 bases. Germline V lookup: CDR1 KGHDR, CDR2 SFDVKD. Trimming took 4 bases from V and 5 from J; bases not matched to a gene: 9. The CDR3 runs to 15 residues. The CDR3: CATSDPSGTGETQYF. CDR3 sequence (DNA): TGTGCCACCAGTGACCCCAGCGGGACGGGGGAGACCCAGTACTTC.

The chain recombines TRBV19 with TRBJ2-7; 8 positions match TRBD2. J lost 3 bases, V lost 8 bases, and 12 bases had no gene match. Germline CDR1 and CDR2: LNHDA and SQIVND (reference sequence). This CDR3 is built from 15 residues. The CDR3 sequence: CASSRAGEFGYEQYF. In nucleotides, the CDR3 is TGTGCCAGTTCCCGAGCGGGAGAATTTGGCTACGAGCAGTACTTC.

The chain has TRBV13 and TRBJ2-2, with D possibly matching TRBD2 (6 bases). CDR1 is PRHDT, CDR2 FYEKMQ, per germline (reference sequence). The CDR3 totals 11 residues. Trimming cost V 10 bases and J 7 bases, with 10 bases left between them. The DNA for the CDR3 is TGTGCCACCGCGGGAATCGGGGAGCTGTTTTTT. Protein product: CATAGIGELFF.

The V and J genes are TRBV7-8 and TRBJ2-7, with 8 bases matching TRBD1. Germline V CDR1 and CDR2: SGHVS, FQNEAQ. The CDR3 has 13 amino acids. V lost 5 bases, J lost 4 bases, and 4 bases stayed unmatched. The CDR3 sequence is CASSPGQVYEQYF. For the CDR3, the DNA is TGTGCCAGCAGCCCGGGACAGGTTTACGAGCAGTACTTC.

The sample holds a few counts of this clone. The chain couples TRBV6-1 to TRBJ1-2, with a weak D call TRBD1 (5 bases). The V gene's germline CDR1 is MNHNS and CDR2 SASEGT. Between the trimmed V and J ends, which lost 0 bases and 0 bases, there was a span of 11 bases. The CDR3 loop spans 16 amino acids. This CDR3 is CASSEAGVLANYGYTF. CDR3 nucleotide sequence: TGTGCCAGCAGTGAAGCAGGGGTCCTAGCTAACTATGGCTACACCTTC.

The chain recombines TRBV28 with TRBJ1-2; D possibly corresponds to TRBD1 (5 bases). Trimming took off 5 bases at V and 5 bases at J, with 12 bases between the two ends. Germline-derived CDR1 and CDR2 are MDHEN and SYDVKM. The length of the CDR3 is 13 residues. CDR3 bases: TGTGCCAGCAGTCCCGGCGACAGATATGGCTACACCTTC. It yields the protein CASSPGDRYGYTF.

J is TRBJ2-5 and V is TRBV7-6; 11 nucleotides agree with TRBD2. J was trimmed by 4 bases and V by 4 bases; bases with no gene match: 2. Germline assignment: CDR1 SGHVS and CDR2 FNYEAQ. There are 14 residues in the CDR3. The CDR3 sequence: CASSYLAGGETQYF. In DNA form, the CDR3 reads TGTGCCAGCAGCTACCTAGCGGGAGGAGAGACCCAGTACTTC.

The rearrangement uses TRBV6-5 and TRBJ1-2; 10 nucleotides agree with TRBD1. Germline V gene lookup returns CDR1 MNHEY and CDR2 SVGAGI. V shed 6 bases, J shed 1 base, and the junction held 2 bases outside the gene matches. The CDR3 runs to 14 residues. As DNA, the CDR3 is TGTGCCAGCAGGACAGGGGGCCTTAACTATGGCTACACCTTC. This sequence encodes CASRTGGLNYGYTF.

V and J are TRBV14 and TRBJ2-7, with D unclear. The CDR3 is 15 amino acids. V was shortened by 0 bases and J by 0 bases, with 9 bases between the two germline ends. The germline CDR1 and CDR2 sequences are SGHDN and FVKESK. The CDR3 is CASSQEVGSSYEQYF. In nucleotides, the CDR3 is TGTGCCAGCAGCCAAGAAGTGGGGTCCTCCTACGAGCAGTACTTC.

The gene calls are TRBV7-9 and TRBJ2-2; 15 nucleotides line up with TRBD2. Germline lookup yields CDR1 SEHNR and CDR2 FQNEAQ (reference sequence). V dropped 2 bases and J dropped 2; count of bases not matched to a gene: 6. The CDR3 contains 19 residues. DNA of the CDR3: TGTGCCAGCAGCTTACTTGGACTAGCGGGAGGGCTAAACACCGGGGAGCTGTTTTTT. This gives the protein CASSLLGLAGGLNTGELFF.

This rearrangement joins TRBV27 to TRBJ1-4; D possibly corresponds to TRBD1 (5 bases). V lost 4 bases to trimming and J lost 2 bases, with 14 bases between them. Germline lookup yields CDR1 MNHEY and CDR2 SMNVEV (reference sequence). The CDR3 runs 16 residues. DNA of the CDR3: TGTGCCAGCAGTTCCGTTCTTGGGGGGACTAATGAAAAACTGTTTTTT. Translation: CASSSVLGGTNEKLFF.

The chain carries TRBV7-9 and TRBJ1-1; 7 bases match TRBD1. CDR1 and CDR2 from the germline V gene are SEHNR and FQNEAQ (reference sequence). V gave up 1 base and J gave up 10 bases; unmatched junction bases: 3. The CDR3 loop spans 12 amino acids. The CDR3 spells CASSLGPGGAFF. In DNA form, the CDR3 reads TGTGCCAGCAGCTTAGGCCCAGGGGGAGCTTTCTTT.

The rearrangement joins TRBV6-2 or TRBV6-3 to TRBJ1-4, with D perhaps matching TRBD1 (5 bases). With 0 bases removed from V and 3 bases from J, the gap between germline ends came to 17 bases. The CDR3 runs 18 residues. CDR1 and CDR2 from the germline V gene are MNHEY and SVGEGT. For the CDR3, the DNA is TGTGCCAGCAGTTACTCGGACCGAGGGGCGCAAGCTAATGAAAAACTGTTTTTT. Translation gives CASSYSDRGAQANEKLFF.

The chain employs TRBV6-5 and TRBJ1-4; TRBD1 aligns across 10 bases. The CDR3 spans 15 residues. The V gene end was trimmed by 7 bases and the J gene end by 0 bases; junction bases not matched to a gene: 2. Germline V gene data show CDR1 as MNHEY and CDR2 as SVGAGI. The CDR3 reads CASKGQGATNEKLFF. The CDR3 bases are TGTGCCAGCAAAGGACAGGGGGCAACTAATGAAAAACTGTTTTTT.

This chain uses TRBV5-4 with TRBJ2-3, with TRBD2 as a possible D gene (7 bases). The CDR3 length is 15 residues. CDR1 SGHNT and CDR2 YYREEE come from the germline V gene (reference sequence). Trimming cost V 3 bases and J 2 bases, with 13 bases left between them. CDR3 nucleotides: TGTGCCAGCAGCTGGGCTGCGGGGGCCACAGATACGCAGTATTTT. Residues: CASSWAAGATDTQYF.

The chain recombines TRBV10-2 with TRBJ2-5; D is perhaps TRBD1 or TRBD2 (6 bases each). Germline V gene lookup returns CDR1 WSHSY and CDR2 SAAADI. CDR3 length equals 14 residues. V lost 0 bases and J 4 bases, leaving 9 bases between the germline ends. CDR3 sequence (DNA): TGCGCCAGCAGTGAGTCGGGGGGCTTAGAGACCCAGTACTTC. Protein: CASSESGGLETQYF.

This rearrangement joins TRBV29-1 to TRBJ1-2; D remains unclear. The V and J ends lost 3 bases and 4 bases respectively, with 0 bases between them. The CDR3 runs to 9 residues. Germline CDR1 reads SQVTM; CDR2 reads ANQGSEA. Here the CDR3 DNA reads TGCAGCGTTGACTATGGCTACACCTTC. Translating gives CSVDYGYTF.

V is TRBV7-9 and J is TRBJ2-3; D is uncertain. The CDR3 extends over 13 amino acids. V was trimmed by 6 bases and J by 0 bases, leaving 7 bases between them. CDR1 is SEHNR and CDR2 is FQNEAQ in the germline V gene (reference sequence). In DNA, the CDR3 is TGTGCCAGCAGGGACGGAAGCACAGATACGCAGTATTTT. This translates into CASRDGSTDTQYF.

The V and J genes are TRBV6-2 or TRBV6-3 and TRBJ2-7; tentative D call: TRBD1 (6 bases). This CDR3 spans 16 amino acids. CDR1 MNHEY and CDR2 SVGEGT come from the germline V gene. V gave up 2 bases and J gave up 3 bases, with 17 bases separating them. CDR3 protein: CASSYKRGRGGYEQYF. Written as DNA, the CDR3 is TGTGCCAGCAGTTACAAGAGGGGCAGGGGCGGCTACGAGCAGTACTTC.

The chain is built from TRBV4-1 and TRBJ1-2, with 8 bases matching TRBD1. Losses at the gene ends were 0 bases for V and 0 bases for J; bases not matched to a gene: 6. This CDR3 comprises 17 residues. CDR1 and CDR2 (germline): MGHRA, YSYEKL. CDR3 region: CASSQDALQGANYGYTF. The CDR3 coding sequence is TGCGCCAGCAGCCAAGACGCACTACAGGGGGCTAACTATGGCTACACCTTC.